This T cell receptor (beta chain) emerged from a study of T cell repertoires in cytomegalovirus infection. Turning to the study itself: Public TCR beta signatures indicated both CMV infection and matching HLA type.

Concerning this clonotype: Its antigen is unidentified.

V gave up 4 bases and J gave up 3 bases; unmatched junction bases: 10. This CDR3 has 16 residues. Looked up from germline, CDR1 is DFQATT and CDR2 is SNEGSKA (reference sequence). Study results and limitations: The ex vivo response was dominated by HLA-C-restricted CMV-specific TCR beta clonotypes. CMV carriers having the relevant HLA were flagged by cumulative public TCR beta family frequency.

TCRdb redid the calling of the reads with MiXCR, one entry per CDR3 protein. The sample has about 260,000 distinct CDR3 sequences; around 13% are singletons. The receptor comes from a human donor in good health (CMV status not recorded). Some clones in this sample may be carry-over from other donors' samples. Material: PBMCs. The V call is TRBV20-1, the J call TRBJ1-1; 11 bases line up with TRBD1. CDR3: CSATPRDRGSDTEAFF. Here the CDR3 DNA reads TGCAGTGCTACCCCTCGGGACAGGGGGTCGGACACTGAAGCTTTCTTT.